This entry lists 14 T cell receptor beta chains sequenced from one sample in a study of cytomegalovirus exposure and HLA in healthy donors (dated by TCRdb to the late 2010s). The method behind the library was the immunoSEQ multiplex PCR assay. A mixture of 60 forward primers for TCR Vbeta segments and 13 reverse primers for TCR Jbeta segments was used in the multiplex PCR. Drawn from immuneACCESS, this table holds only the in-frame rearrangements with V and J called that TCRdb kept. Clones are partly lost; checked studies trace under half to an unresolved V gene and leave the rest unexplained. This sample has 150,000 to 200,000 clones in its table, and less than 85% of those were observed once. Approximately 1.5% of the sample goes to the ten largest clones. The sequencing input was PBMCs. All receptors come from a girl aged 5-17 years in good health and CMV-seropositive.

This chain uses TRBV5-1 with TRBJ2-5; TRBD1 is a possible D gene (5 bases). CDR3 size: 16 residues. CDR1 and CDR2 from the germline V gene are SGHRS and YFSETQ. V was cut by 3 bases and J by 1 base, with 16 bases left in between. CDR3 loop: CASSSQGRLTQETQYF. The CDR3 bases are TGCGCCAGCAGCTCCCAGGGAAGGCTAACCCAAGAGACCCAGTACTTC.

The chain uses TRBV7-2 and TRBJ1-6; D is unclear. Per germline, CDR1 SGHTA and CDR2 FQGNSA. The CDR3 is 12 amino acids. V was shortened by 4 bases and J by 6 bases, with 4 bases between the two germline ends. CDR3 nucleotide sequence: TGTGCCAGCAGCTCCAGTAATTCACCCCTCCACTTT. Encoded protein: CASSSSNSPLHF.

The chain employs TRBV9 and TRBJ2-2; 9 positions match TRBD1. The CDR3 length is 15 residues. The ends lost 5 bases at V and 6 bases at J; junction bases unmatched: 8. Germline V gene lookup returns CDR1 SGDLS and CDR2 YYNGEE. Here the CDR3 reads CASRAEQGASGELFF. CDR3 nucleotides: TGTGCCAGCAGGGCAGAACAGGGGGCGTCCGGGGAGCTGTTTTTT.

V and J are TRBV15 and TRBJ1-1; 8 bases match TRBD1. The ends lost 3 bases at V and 6 bases at J; junction bases unmatched: 3. Germline-derived CDR1 and CDR2 are LNHNV and YYDKDF (reference sequence). The CDR3 length is 13 residues. The chain's CDR3 is CATSRGQEAEAFF. The CDR3, as DNA: TGTGCCACCAGCAGGGGACAGGAAGCTGAAGCTTTCTTT.

This clone was observed a few times. The gene calls are TRBV6-5 and TRBJ2-7; 10 bases agree with TRBD1. The CDR3 is 14 residues long. V dropped 5 bases and J dropped 5; count of bases not matched to a gene: 6. Germline loops: CDR1 MNHEY, CDR2 SVGAGI. CDR3 protein: CASSDGTGVDEQYF. DNA for the CDR3: TGTGCCAGCAGTGACGGGACAGGGGTTGACGAGCAGTACTTC.

The chain combines TRBV19 with TRBJ2-6; 12 bases fit TRBD1. Germline V gene data show CDR1 as LNHDA and CDR2 as SQIVND (reference sequence). With V trimmed by 6 bases and J by 1 base, 7 bases remained unmatched. This CDR3 has 18 residues. The CDR3: CASSSGTGGRSGANVLTF. The DNA for the CDR3 is TGTGCCAGTAGCTCAGGGACAGGGGGCCGATCTGGGGCCAACGTCCTGACTTTC.

The chain combines TRBV19 with TRBJ2-7, with 8 positions matching TRBD1. This CDR3 spans 14 amino acids. V was clipped by 4 bases and J by 0 bases; unmatched bases: 2. Germline V gene sequence: CDR1 LNHDA, CDR2 SQIVND (reference sequence). CDR3 DNA: TGTGCCAGTAGTAGAGACAGGGGCTCCTACGAGCAGTACTTC. Protein: CASSRDRGSYEQYF.

The gene calls are TRBV6-5 and TRBJ2-1; D is perhaps TRBD2 (5 bases). CDR3 size: 15 residues. CDR1 and CDR2 (germline): MNHEY, SVGAGI. Deletions cut 6 bases from V and 1 base from J, with 13 bases between. The CDR3 sequence: CASSWLAKSYNEQFF. DNA for the CDR3: TGTGCCAGCAGCTGGTTAGCGAAATCCTACAATGAGCAGTTCTTC.

The V and J genes are TRBV11-2 and TRBJ1-1; possibly TRBD1 for D (5 bases). V was cut by 5 bases and J by 7 bases, with 11 bases left in between. Germline CDR1 is SGHAT and CDR2 is FQNNGV. This CDR3 region has 12 residues. CDR3 region: CASSEGLLEAFF. The CDR3 nucleotides are TGTGCCAGCAGCGAGGGACTGCTTGAAGCTTTCTTT. Full variable domain (remainder filled in from reference TRBV11-2 and TRBJ1-1): EAGVAQSPRYKIIEKRQSVAFWCNPISGHATLYWYQQILGQGPKLLIQFQNNGVVDDSQLPKDRFSAERLKGVDSTLKIQPAKLEDSAVYLCASSEGLLEAFFGQGTRLTVV.

The V and J genes are TRBV28 and TRBJ2-7; TRBD2 aligns across 8 bases. This CDR3 region has 15 residues. V lost 5 bases and J lost 6; bases outside the gene matches: 12. Germline CDR1 and CDR2: MDHEN and SYDVKM. CDR3 amino acids: CASSRGPRGAGEQYF. As DNA, the CDR3 is TGTGCCAGCAGTCGGGGGCCGCGGGGGGCGGGCGAGCAGTACTTC.

This chain links TRBV5-1 with TRBJ1-3; TRBD1 might be the D (6 bases). Looked up from germline, CDR1 is SGHRS and CDR2 is YFSETQ. This CDR3 is built from 13 residues. V was shortened by 2 bases and J by 4 bases, with 7 bases between the two germline ends. DNA for the CDR3: TGCGCCAGCAGCTTAGGGGGAGGAAACACCATATATTTT. Translation gives CASSLGGGNTIYF. Full variable domain (rest looked up from reference TRBV5-1 and TRBJ1-3): KAGVTQTPRYLIKTRGQQVTLSCSPISGHRSVSWYQQTPGQGLQFLFEYFSETQRNKGNFPGRFSGRQFSNSRSEMNVSTLELGDSALYLCASSLGGGNTIYFGEGSWLTVV.

This clone was observed once. This chain connects TRBV6-5 to TRBJ2-2, with 7 nucleotides matching TRBD1. This CDR3 spans 14 amino acids. Germline CDR1 MNHEY, CDR2 SVGAGI. V lost 6 bases to trimming and J lost 3 bases; unmatched junction nucleotides: 4. CDR3 DNA: TGTGCCAGCAGAATCGACAGGGACACCGGGGAGCTGTTTTTT. It codes for CASRIDRDTGELFF.

The rearrangement uses TRBV7-9 and TRBJ1-2; D uncertain. The CDR3 has 16 residues. Germline V gene data show CDR1 as SEHNR and CDR2 as FQNEAQ (reference sequence). V was trimmed by 0 bases and J by 1 base, leaving 12 bases between them. The CDR3 DNA reads as TGTGCCAGCAGCTTAGCGTTGCCAGAAATTAACTATGGCTACACCTTC. It codes for CASSLALPEINYGYTF.

This chain joins TRBV7-9 and TRBJ2-2; D uncertain. Germline CDR1 reads SEHNR; CDR2 reads FQNEAQ (reference sequence). Trimming took off 1 base at V and 2 bases at J, with 8 bases between the two ends. The CDR3 totals 15 residues. The CDR3 DNA sequence: TGTGCCAGCAGCTTAGGACATCCCAACACCGGGGAGCTGTTTTTT. This encodes CASSLGHPNTGELFF.